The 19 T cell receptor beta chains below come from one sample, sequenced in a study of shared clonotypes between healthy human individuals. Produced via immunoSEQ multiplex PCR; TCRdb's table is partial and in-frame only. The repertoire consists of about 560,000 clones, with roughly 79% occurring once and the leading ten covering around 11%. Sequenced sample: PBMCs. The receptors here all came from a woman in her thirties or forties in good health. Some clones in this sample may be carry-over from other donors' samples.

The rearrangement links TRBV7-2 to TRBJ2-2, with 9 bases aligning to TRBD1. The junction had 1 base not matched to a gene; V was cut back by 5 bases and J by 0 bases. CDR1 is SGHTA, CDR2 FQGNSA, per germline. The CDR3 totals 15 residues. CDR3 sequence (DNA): TGTGCCAGCAGCCGGACAGGGGCGAACACCGGGGAGCTGTTTTTT. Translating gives CASSRTGANTGELFF.

In nucleotides, the CDR3 is TGTGCCAGCAGTGCGGAGAGGACAGATACGCAGTATTTT. Protein sequence: CASSAERTDTQYF. V gene TRBV6-1 combines with J gene TRBJ2-3, with D unclear. This CDR3 is 13 amino acids long. The germline V gene encodes CDR1 MNHNS and CDR2 SASEGT. V was shortened by 4 bases and J by 3 bases, with 8 bases between the two germline ends.

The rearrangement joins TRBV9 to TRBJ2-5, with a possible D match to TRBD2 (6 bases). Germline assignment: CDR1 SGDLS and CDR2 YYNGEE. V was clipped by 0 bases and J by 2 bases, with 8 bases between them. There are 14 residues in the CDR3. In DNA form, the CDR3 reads TGTGCCAGCAGCGTAGTGGCGGGGCAAGAGACCCAGTACTTC. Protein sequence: CASSVVAGQETQYF.

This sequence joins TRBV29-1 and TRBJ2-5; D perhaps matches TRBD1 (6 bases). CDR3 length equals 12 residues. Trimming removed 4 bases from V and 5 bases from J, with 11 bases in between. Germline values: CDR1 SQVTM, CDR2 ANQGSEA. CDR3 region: CSVVFRGETQYF. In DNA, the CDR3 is TGCAGCGTTGTCTTCAGGGGCGAGACCCAGTACTTC.

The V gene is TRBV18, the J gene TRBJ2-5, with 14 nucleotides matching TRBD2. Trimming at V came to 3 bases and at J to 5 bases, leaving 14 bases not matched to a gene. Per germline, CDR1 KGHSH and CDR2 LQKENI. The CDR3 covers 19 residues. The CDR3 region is CASSPSGLAGVGPPETQYF. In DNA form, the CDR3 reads TGTGCCAGCTCACCGTCGGGACTAGCGGGAGTGGGACCCCCCGAGACCCAGTACTTC.

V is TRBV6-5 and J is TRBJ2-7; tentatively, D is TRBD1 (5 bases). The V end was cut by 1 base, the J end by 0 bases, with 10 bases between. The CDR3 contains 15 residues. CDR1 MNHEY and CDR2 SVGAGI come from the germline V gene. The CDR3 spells CASSYYSDSSYEQYF. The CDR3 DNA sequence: TGTGCCAGCAGTTACTACAGCGACAGCTCCTACGAGCAGTACTTC.

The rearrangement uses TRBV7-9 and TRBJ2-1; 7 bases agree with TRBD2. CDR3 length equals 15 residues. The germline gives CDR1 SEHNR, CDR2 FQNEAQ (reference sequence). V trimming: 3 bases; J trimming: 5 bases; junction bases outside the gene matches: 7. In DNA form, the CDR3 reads TGTGCCAGCAGCTTTATACTAGCGTCGGACAATGAGCAGTTCTTC. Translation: CASSFILASDNEQFF.

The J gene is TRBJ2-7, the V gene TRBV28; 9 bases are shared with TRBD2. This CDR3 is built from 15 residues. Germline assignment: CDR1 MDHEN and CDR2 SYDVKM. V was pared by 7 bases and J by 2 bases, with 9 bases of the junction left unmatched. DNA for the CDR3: TGTGCCAGCACTGCCCCAGCGGGAGGTCCCTACGAGCAGTACTTC. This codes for CASTAPAGGPYEQYF.

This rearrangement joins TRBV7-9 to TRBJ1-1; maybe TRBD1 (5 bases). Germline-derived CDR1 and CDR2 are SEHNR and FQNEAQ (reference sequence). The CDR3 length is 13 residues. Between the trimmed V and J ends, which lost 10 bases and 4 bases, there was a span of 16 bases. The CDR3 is CATIRGSFTEAFF. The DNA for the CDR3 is TGTGCCACCATCCGGGGGTCGTTCACTGAAGCTTTCTTT.

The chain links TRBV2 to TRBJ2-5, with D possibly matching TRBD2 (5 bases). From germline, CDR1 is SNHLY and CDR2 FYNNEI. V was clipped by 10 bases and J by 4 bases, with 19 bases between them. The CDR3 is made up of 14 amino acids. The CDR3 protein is CATAPQLSGETQYF. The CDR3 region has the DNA TGTGCCACCGCCCCACAACTAAGCGGAGAGACCCAGTACTTC.

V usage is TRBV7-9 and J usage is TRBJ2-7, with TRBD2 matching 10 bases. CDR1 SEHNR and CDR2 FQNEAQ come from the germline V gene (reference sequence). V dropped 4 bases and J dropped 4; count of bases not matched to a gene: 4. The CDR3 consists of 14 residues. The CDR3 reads CASSSGTSEYEQYF. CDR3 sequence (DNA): TGTGCCAGCAGCTCCGGGACTAGCGAGTACGAGCAGTACTTC.

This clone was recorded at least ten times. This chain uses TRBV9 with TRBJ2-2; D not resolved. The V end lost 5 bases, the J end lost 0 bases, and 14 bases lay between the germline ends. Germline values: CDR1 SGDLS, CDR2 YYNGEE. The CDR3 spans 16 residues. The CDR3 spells CASSPTPDPNTGELFF. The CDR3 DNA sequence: TGTGCCAGCAGTCCTACACCGGACCCGAACACCGGGGAGCTGTTTTTT.

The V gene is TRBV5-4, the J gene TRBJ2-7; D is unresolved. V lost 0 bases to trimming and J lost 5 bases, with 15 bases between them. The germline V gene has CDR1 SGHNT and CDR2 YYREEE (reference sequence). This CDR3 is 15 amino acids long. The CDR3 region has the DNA TGTGCCAGCAGCTTGGAATCGGGTCGGTGGAACGAGCAGTACTTC. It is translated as CASSLESGRWNEQYF.

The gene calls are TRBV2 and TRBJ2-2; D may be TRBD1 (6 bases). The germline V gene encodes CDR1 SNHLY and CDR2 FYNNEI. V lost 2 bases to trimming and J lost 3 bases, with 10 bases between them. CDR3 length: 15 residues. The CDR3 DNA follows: TGTGCCAGCAGTGAACAGGGGCCCCACACCGGGGAGCTGTTTTTT. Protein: CASSEQGPHTGELFF.

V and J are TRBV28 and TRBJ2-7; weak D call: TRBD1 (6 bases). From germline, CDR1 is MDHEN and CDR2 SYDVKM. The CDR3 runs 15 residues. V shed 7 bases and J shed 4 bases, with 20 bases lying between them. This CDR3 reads CASKTSEGHQYEQYF. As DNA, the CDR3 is TGTGCCAGCAAGACTTCCGAGGGACACCAATACGAGCAGTACTTC.

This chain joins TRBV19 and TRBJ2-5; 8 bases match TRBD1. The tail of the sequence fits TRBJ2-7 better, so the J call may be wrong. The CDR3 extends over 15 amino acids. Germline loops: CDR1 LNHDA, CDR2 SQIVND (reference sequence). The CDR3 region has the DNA TGTGCCAGTAGTATAGCATCAGGGGGCGCGGGCGAGCAGTACTTC. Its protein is CASSIASGGAGEQYF.

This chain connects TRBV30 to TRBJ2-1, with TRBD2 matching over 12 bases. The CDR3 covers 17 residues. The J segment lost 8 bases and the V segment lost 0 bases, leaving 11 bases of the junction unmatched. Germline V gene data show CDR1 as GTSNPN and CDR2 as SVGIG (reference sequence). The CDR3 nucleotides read TGTGCCTGGAGTGTCCCGGCGACTAGCGGGAGAACTGATGAGCAGTTCTTC. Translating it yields CAWSVPATSGRTDEQFF.

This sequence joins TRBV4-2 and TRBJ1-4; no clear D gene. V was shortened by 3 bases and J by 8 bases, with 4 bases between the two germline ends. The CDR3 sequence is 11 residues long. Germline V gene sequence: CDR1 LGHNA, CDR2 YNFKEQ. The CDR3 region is CASSQREKLFF. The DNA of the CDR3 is TGTGCCAGCAGCCAGAGGGAAAAACTGTTTTTT.

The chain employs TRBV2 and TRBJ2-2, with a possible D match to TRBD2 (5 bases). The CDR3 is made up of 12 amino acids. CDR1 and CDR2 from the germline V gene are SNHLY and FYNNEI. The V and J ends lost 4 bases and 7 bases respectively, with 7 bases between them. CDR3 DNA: TGTGCCAGCAGTGTTCGGGGCGGGGAGCTGTTTTTT. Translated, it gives CASSVRGGELFF. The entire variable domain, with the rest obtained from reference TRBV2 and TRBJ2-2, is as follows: EPEVTQTPSHQVTQMGQEVILRCVPISNHLYFYWYRQILGQKVEFLVSFYNNEISEKSEIFDDQFSVERPDGSNFTLKIRSTKLEDSAMYFCASSVRGGELFFGEGSRLTVL.